These T cell receptor beta chains were read from a single sample in a study of shared clonotypes between healthy human individuals. Some clones are missing from TCRdb's copy, which holds only in-frame ones; the method was immunoSEQ multiplex PCR. The data contain some 2.1 million clones, about 95% of them seen just once; the ten biggest clones take up 0.13%. The sample consisted of naive CD4+ T cells sorted from blood. The receptors come from a man in his late teens or twenties in good health. Both conserved end residues are part of each CDR3. Fields, in order: CDR3 DNA, CDR3 protein, D gene, J gene, clone size, V gene. The D gene is left open where the match is weak. Not all rows give a size; the values are once, few, many and, for expanded clones, a class.

TGTGCCAGCAGCAAAGCGCTGGGTGGGTATGAGCAGTACTTC	CASSKALGGYEQYF	.	TRBJ2-7	.	TRBV21-1
TGTGCCACCAGCAGACAGGGGTTGAACACCGGGGAGCTGTTTTTT	CATSRQGLNTGELFF	.	TRBJ2-2	.	TRBV15
TGTGCCATCAGTGAGTCACTAGCGGGAGGCCTCATCCAGTACTTC	CAISESLAGGLIQYF	TRBD2	TRBJ2-5	.	TRBV10-3
TGTGCCAGCAGCTTTTGGGGCAGTGTTACTGAAGCTTTCTTT	CASSFWGSVTEAFF	.	TRBJ1-1	.	TRBV7-2
TGCGCCAGCAGCTTGGCCCAGGGATGGGCCGGGGAGCTGTTTTTT	CASSLAQGWAGELFF	.	TRBJ2-2	.	TRBV5-1
TGTGCCAGCAGTTCTCGGGGGGGTAGCACAGATACGCAGTATTTT	CASSSRGGSTDTQYF	TRBD2	TRBJ2-3	.	TRBV6-5
TGTGCCAGCAGTCCCGCCGGGCCCTCCCATTCACCCCTCCACTTT	CASSPAGPSHSPLHF	.	TRBJ1-6	.	TRBV27
TGTGCCTGGAGTGCGGACAGGGATGGAGATACGCAGTATTTT	CAWSADRDGDTQYF	TRBD1	TRBJ2-3	.	TRBV30
TGTGCCAGCACTCCATCGTGGCTAGCGGGGACCCACGAGCAGTACTTC	CASTPSWLAGTHEQYF	TRBD2	TRBJ2-7	.	TRBV28
TGCGCCAGCAGCCCCGAGGGGTTGAGCTACAATGAGCAGTTCTTC	CASSPEGLSYNEQFF	.	TRBJ2-1	.	TRBV5-1
TGTGCCAGCAGCTTTAGCCAGGGTGTTAATTCACCCCTCCACTTT	CASSFSQGVNSPLHF	.	TRBJ1-6	.	TRBV7-2
TGTGCCAGCAGCTTACTCCGGGGTCCTCCTGCGTACTATGGCTACACCTTC	CASSLLRGPPAYYGYTF	.	TRBJ1-2	.	TRBV7-2
TGTGCCTGGAGGGGAGGGCAGGGGAGTCATGAAAAACTGTTTTTT	CAWRGGQGSHEKLFF	.	TRBJ1-4	.	TRBV30
TGCGCCAGCAGCGACCAGGGGGGACGGTCACCCCTCCACTTT	CASSDQGGRSPLHF	TRBD1	TRBJ1-6	.	TRBV4-1
TGTGCCAGCAGCCCCTCTAGCGGGGGGACCTTGAACACCGGGGAGCTGTTTTTT	CASSPSSGGTLNTGELFF	TRBD2	TRBJ2-2	.	TRBV9
TGTGCCAGCAGCTTAACCGAGGGGTCCTACGAGCAGTACTTC	CASSLTEGSYEQYF	.	TRBJ2-7	many	TRBV7-2
TGTGCCAGCAGCTTAGGACAGCTCAACGAGCAGTACTTC	CASSLGQLNEQYF	.	TRBJ2-7	.	TRBV13
TGTGCCAGTAGGCACACTCCGGGGCAGGGTGAGACCCAGTACTTC	CASRHTPGQGETQYF	.	TRBJ2-5	.	TRBV19